This T cell receptor beta chain was identified in a study of CD8 T cells in ankylosing spondylitis. General study results and limits: According to the report, clones linked to the disease were significantly enriched in matched synovial fluid samples taken from ankylosing spondylitis patients. It appeared that ankylosing spondylitis blood was characterized by a TCR beta motif of roughly 8 highly homologous variants. Some motif variants were previously reported in reactive arthritis synovial fluid and blood.

Germline V gene lookup returns CDR1 LGHNA and CDR2 YSLEER. Trimming stripped 1 base from V and 0 bases from J, with 9 bases between. The CDR3 runs to 16 residues. This clonotype was picked up many times. The antigen remains undetermined. As the method for making TCR beta libraries, quantitative 5'-RACE with molecular barcodes was used. TCRdb re-called the 5' RACE reads with MiXCR, one entry per CDR3 protein. Among some 250,000 distinct CDR3 sequences listed, 7.5% to 9% were seen once. V is TRBV4-3 and J is TRBJ2-2, with a possible D match to TRBD2 (5 bases). The receptor's source is a male donor with ankylosing spondylitis or in good health (not recorded which). Sequencing used blood, either unsorted or a sorted T cell fraction (not recorded which). DNA for the CDR3: TGCGCCAGCAGCCAAGGGAGGCTAGCGAACACCGGGGAGCTGTTTTTT. It is translated as CASSQGRLANTGELFF.